Sequencing of this TCR beta chain was carried out in a study of T cell responses to AZD1222 COVID-19 vaccine (TCRdb year 2021). As for the study more broadly: A total of 230 to 250 trial participants underwent TCR sequencing, of whom nearly 210 had received two doses of AZD1222 and approximately 25 had received two doses of the MenACWY control vaccine. Enrollment into the trials was organized by age into subgroups of 18-55, 56-69 and 70-plus years, and those subgroups contained approximately 150, 30 and 60 TCR-sequenced participants, respectively. Paper-wide results and their limitations: In the small 56-69-year group, the increase in depth fell short of significance, most likely because of low power. Because no samples from the day 14 peak response were available, repertoires could be characterized only after the peak T cell response. Participants were mostly white British and included more females than males, and it was suggested by the authors that clonal diversity may have been underestimated. Conclusions about previously exposed vaccinees were limited because only six AZD1222 recipients were SARS-CoV-2 seropositive at baseline. Reportedly, almost half of the unique spike-specific TCRs recognized epitopes lying outside the regions that are mutated in the B.1.351 and B.1.1.7 variants. The vaccine-associated CD4 TCRs covered the entire spike protein, and the dominant responses fell in regions 160-218 and 743-854. Spike-specific TCR breadth and depth rose significantly after two AZD1222 doses compared with day 0 and with MenACWY recipients.

The CDR3 regions of human TCRbeta chains were analyzed by immunosequencing. The authors' analysis ran thus. TCRs in the repertoires were compared against a reference library of SARS-CoV-2-specific TCRs that had been generated with the MIRA antigen-specificity platform. Breadth was defined as the fraction of unique TCRs that were SARS-CoV-2-associated, and depth was defined as the fraction of total T cells that were SARS-CoV-2-associated. Using the MIRA data, each spike-specific TCR was mapped to the spike region that the TCR reacts to and placed in a CD4 or CD8 class. Log10-transformed breadth and depth values were compared by one-way ANOVA with Sidak's multiple comparisons tests. TCRdb retrieved this table from immuneACCESS and kept in-frame rearrangements only. Not all clones are present; in checked studies, unresolved V genes account for under half, and no reason is known for the remainder. Clonal size and the V and J genes are those of that table, whereas D and trimming came from the DNA. The sample table shows approximately 74,000 clones, and nearly 90% are seen once. The leading ten clones occupy under 1.5% of the sample.

In light of the paper, this sample's time point label describes: about 28 days (+/-7) after the second vaccine dose. AZD1222 recipients whose second dose came at about 4 weeks and those whose second dose came at about 12 weeks were combined into one group, since spike-specific TCR depth and breadth did not differ between the two schedules. The vaccinee samples were drawn from two UK trials, COV001 and COV002, one of which was a single-blind randomized controlled phase 2/3 trial testing AZD1222 (ChAdOx1 nCoV-19) in healthy adults. Trial participant PBMC samples were collected at day 0 and day 28 after the second dose for TCRbeta chain sequencing. Concerning this clone: Which antigen it targets is not known. No much larger clone is present one base from it, and per-base qualities are unavailable.

The germline V gene supplies CDR1 MNHNS and CDR2 SASEGT. The CDR3 sequence holds 16 residues, the cysteine and phenylalanine included. The kept DNA is CDR3 alone, 48 bases in frame from the first base. V and J are truncated by 1 base and 7 bases respectively, leaving an intervening sequence of 17 bases. The sequence is built from TRBV6-1 and TRBJ2-1; TRBD2 could be the D gene, as 6 bases match. Sequences were derived from peripheral blood, sampled 28 days after the second AZD1222 dose. The sequence came from an adult who received the AZD1222 COVID-19 vaccine. The CDR3 has the sequence CASSEVGLAPLNEQFF. DNA sequence: TGTGCCAGCAGTGAAGTCGGGCTAGCGCCCTTAAATGAGCAGTTCTTC.